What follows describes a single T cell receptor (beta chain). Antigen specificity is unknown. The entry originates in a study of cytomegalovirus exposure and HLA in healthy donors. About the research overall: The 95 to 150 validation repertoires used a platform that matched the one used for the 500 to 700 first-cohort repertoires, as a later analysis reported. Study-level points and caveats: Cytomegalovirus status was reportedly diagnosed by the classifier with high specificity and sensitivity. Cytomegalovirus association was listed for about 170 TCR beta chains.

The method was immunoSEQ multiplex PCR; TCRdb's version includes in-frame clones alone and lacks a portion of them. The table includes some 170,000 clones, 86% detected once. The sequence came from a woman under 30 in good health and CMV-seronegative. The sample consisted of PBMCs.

CDR3 region: CASSPSTGFAGELFF. The CDR3 nucleotides are TGTGCCAGCTCACCCTCGACAGGCTTTGCCGGGGAGCTGTTTTTT. The gene calls are TRBV18 and TRBJ2-2; D is possibly TRBD1 (6 bases). Trimming took 3 bases from V and 6 from J, leaving 14 bases between them. The CDR3 spans 15 residues. Per the germline V gene, CDR1 is KGHSH and CDR2 is LQKENI.